Listed here are 20 T cell receptor beta chains from one sample, sequenced in a study of human T cells and chemical hapten exposure. Sample time point: pre-sensitization, week 0. Treatment noted: therapeutic diphenylcyclopropenone sensitization with weekly scalp DPC. Each CDR3 protein gets one entry after TCRdb re-called the RACE reads with MiXCR. The sample has around 250,000 distinct CDR3 sequences, 7.5% to 9% seen once. The specimen was whole blood, collected in connection with sensitization to the hapten diphenylcyclopropenone (DPC). The source of these receptors is a woman aged 40 to 49 with alopecia areata. Some clones in this sample may be carry-over from other donors' samples.

This clonotype was detected a few times. The J gene is TRBJ2-1, the V gene TRBV6-2 or TRBV6-3; D is undetermined. The V and J ends lost 2 bases and 6 bases respectively, with 5 bases between them. CDR3 length equals 12 residues. Looked up from germline, CDR1 is MNHEY and CDR2 is SVGEGT. In DNA form, the CDR3 reads TGTGCCAGCAGTTACATCCTCAATGAGCAGTTCTTC. It encodes CASSYILNEQFF.

The chain couples TRBV6-5 to TRBJ2-7; 11 positions agree with TRBD1. Germline CDR1 reads MNHEY; CDR2 reads SVGAGI. J lost 3 bases, V lost 2 bases, and 3 bases had no gene match. The CDR3 covers 15 residues. CDR3 sequence reads: CASSYGTGGFYEQYF. In DNA form, the CDR3 reads TGTGCCAGCAGTTACGGGACAGGGGGTTTCTACGAGCAGTACTTC.

The chain joins TRBV7-9 to TRBJ1-1, with 8 bases lining up with TRBD1. This CDR3 region has 16 residues. The germline CDR1 and CDR2 sequences are SEHNR and FQNEAQ (reference sequence). Trimming cost V 6 bases and J 0 bases; bases outside gene matches: 9. This chain's CDR3 is CASRGSRTGLNTEAFF. The CDR3 DNA sequence: TGTGCCAGCAGAGGATCGAGGACAGGGCTGAACACTGAAGCTTTCTTT.

This clonotype has a count of ten or more. This chain links TRBV7-9 with TRBJ2-5; 7 bases fit TRBD2. The J segment lost 5 bases and the V segment lost 5 bases, leaving 14 bases of the junction unmatched. The CDR3 sequence is 16 residues long. Germline values: CDR1 SEHNR, CDR2 FQNEAQ (reference sequence). The CDR3 DNA sequence: TGTGCCAGCAGCCCCGGGGCGGCGGGAGTCTACGAGACCCAGTACTTC. Translated, it gives CASSPGAAGVYETQYF.

This clonotype was counted at least ten times. The chain carries TRBV12-3 or TRBV12-4 and TRBJ2-6, with a possible D match to TRBD2 (6 bases). This CDR3 is 16 amino acids long. V lost 6 bases and J 4 bases, leaving 16 bases between the germline ends. The CDR3 loop reads CASRTPGGSGANVLTF. The CDR3 DNA follows: TGTGCCAGCAGGACGCCTGGGGGGTCAGGGGCCAACGTCCTGACTTTC.

A few counts support this clonotype. The chain has TRBV7-2 and TRBJ2-3, with a tentative D call TRBD2 (5 bases). Per the germline V gene, CDR1 is SGHTA and CDR2 is FQGNSA. The CDR3 runs 16 residues. With 0 bases removed from V and 5 bases from J, the gap between germline ends came to 15 bases. The CDR3: CASSLAGAPGRDTQYF. CDR3 bases: TGTGCCAGCAGCTTAGCGGGCGCCCCGGGGAGAGATACGCAGTATTTT.

The sample holds a few counts of this clonotype. J is TRBJ1-5 and V is TRBV25-1, with D uncertain. This CDR3 is built from 13 residues. V lost 1 base and J lost 7, with 8 bases in between. Germline V gene lookup returns CDR1 MGHDK and CDR2 SYGVNS. CDR3 amino acids: CASSEFVGQPQHF. For the CDR3, the DNA is TGTGCCAGCAGTGAATTTGTTGGGCAGCCCCAGCATTTT.

This clonotype has at least ten counts. V is TRBV21-1 and J is TRBJ2-7; the D call in the table, TRBD1, was not verified against the DNA. TRBV21-1 constitutes a pseudogene. CDR3 size: 12 residues. The CDR3 DNA sequence: TGTGCCACCGGTGGACAGCCCTACGAGCAGTACTTC. The encoded protein is CATGGQPYEQYF.

This clonotype was recorded many times. The chain couples TRBV27 to TRBJ2-1; TRBD1 agrees at 11 bases. Per the germline V gene, CDR1 is MNHEY and CDR2 is SMNVEV (reference sequence). CDR3 size: 17 residues. V lost 8 bases, J lost 6 bases, and 15 bases stayed unmatched. CDR3 residues: CASQGQGGRESLNEQFF. The CDR3 region has the DNA TGTGCCAGCCAGGGACAGGGGGGACGGGAGAGCCTCAATGAGCAGTTCTTC.

This clonotype showed up many times. The rearrangement uses TRBV6-5 and TRBJ2-2, with TRBD1 matching over 8 bases. The CDR3 extends over 15 amino acids. Germline CDR1 and CDR2: MNHEY and SVGAGI. V shed 2 bases, J shed 4 bases, and the junction held 3 bases outside the gene matches. The CDR3 protein is CASSYVDRATGELFF. In nucleotides, the CDR3 is TGTGCCAGCAGTTACGTGGACAGGGCCACCGGGGAGCTGTTTTTT.

The chain combines TRBV10-3 with TRBJ1-3, with 10 positions matching TRBD1. With 7 bases clipped from V and 0 bases from J, the junction kept 12 bases outside the gene matches. Germline V gene sequence: CDR1 ENHRY, CDR2 SYGVKD. The CDR3 spans 18 residues. CDR3 loop: CAIKSGQGESFSGNTIYF. The DNA for the CDR3 is TGTGCCATCAAGTCAGGACAGGGGGAAAGCTTCTCTGGAAACACCATATATTTT.

This clonotype was found a few times. This chain uses TRBV6-5 with TRBJ2-7; 10 bases fit TRBD2. The V gene's germline CDR1 is MNHEY and CDR2 SVGAGI. This CDR3 has 15 amino acids. With 2 bases clipped from V and 7 bases from J, the junction kept 8 bases outside the gene matches. As DNA, the CDR3 is TGTGCCAGCAGTTACGGATGGCTAGCGGGGGTTGAGCAGTACTTC. Its protein product is CASSYGWLAGVEQYF.

The rearrangement uses TRBV28 and TRBJ2-1; 13 nucleotides align to TRBD2. The junction had 7 bases not matched to a gene; V was cut back by 4 bases and J by 4 bases. Germline CDR1 MDHEN, CDR2 SYDVKM. This CDR3 has 17 residues. The CDR3 reads CASSSGTSGIYYNEQFF. CDR3 DNA sequence: TGTGCCAGCAGTTCAGGGACTAGCGGGATCTATTACAATGAGCAGTTCTTC.

The table lists this clonotype with a few counts. The gene calls are TRBV4-3 and TRBJ1-2, with D unresolved. The CDR3 is 15 amino acids. Deletions cut 3 bases from V and 0 bases from J, with 11 bases between. The germline gives CDR1 LGHNA, CDR2 YSLEER. The CDR3 is CASSQRHSANYGYTF. The CDR3 DNA is TGCGCCAGCAGCCAGAGACACTCCGCTAACTATGGCTACACCTTC.

This clonotype was seen many times. The rearrangement uses TRBV5-1 and TRBJ1-1; TRBD1 might be the D (6 bases). The CDR3 covers 15 residues. CDR1 and CDR2 from the germline V gene are SGHRS and YFSETQ. Between the trimmed V and J ends, which lost 6 bases and 0 bases, there was a span of 15 bases. Written as DNA, the CDR3 is TGCGCCAGCATGAATGACGGACAGATGAACACTGAAGCTTTCTTT. Protein: CASMNDGQMNTEAFF.

The V call is TRBV20-1, the J call TRBJ1-3, with a weak D call TRBD1 (6 bases). CDR3 length equals 14 residues. Germline assignment: CDR1 DFQATT and CDR2 SNEGSKA (reference sequence). The V and J ends lost 4 bases and 7 bases respectively, with 17 bases between them. DNA of the CDR3: TGCAGTGCTATTACAGGGTCCAGGCGGAACACCATATATTTT. Encoded protein: CSAITGSRRNTIYF.

V gene TRBV4-1 combines with J gene TRBJ2-3, with D uncertain. V lost 3 bases and J lost 0, with 10 bases in between. There are 15 residues in the CDR3. Germline V gene lookup returns CDR1 MGHRA and CDR2 YSYEKL. DNA for the CDR3: TGCGCCAGCAGCCACCTAGGAGTCAGCACAGATACGCAGTATTTT. This translates into CASSHLGVSTDTQYF.

The sample holds a few counts of this clonotype. The genes are TRBV29-1 and TRBJ1-3; D possibly corresponds to TRBD1 (5 bases). Germline V gene lookup returns CDR1 SQVTM and CDR2 ANQGSEA. V lost 7 bases to trimming and J lost 4 bases, with 17 bases between them. The CDR3 has 14 amino acids. As DNA, the CDR3 is TGCAGCGGTCGAATTGGGGGGTCCGGAAACACCATATATTTT. Translation: CSGRIGGSGNTIYF.

This clonotype came up a few times. This sequence joins TRBV12-3 or TRBV12-4 and TRBJ1-2; D is undetermined. The CDR3 totals 13 residues. Trimming removed 2 bases from V and 8 bases from J, with 12 bases in between. CDR3 bases: TGTGCCAGCAGTTTAACCAAATCGGCAGGCTACACCTTC. Residues: CASSLTKSAGYTF.

This clonotype was counted between two and nine times. The rearrangement links TRBV14 to TRBJ2-2, with 9 bases identical to TRBD1. This CDR3 region has 14 residues. From germline, CDR1 is SGHDN and CDR2 FVKESK. Germline trimming cut 4 bases from V and 6 bases from J; bases unmatched to any gene: 3. DNA for the CDR3: TGTGCCAGCAGCCCACAGGGGGCCGCCGGGGAGCTGTTTTTT. It is translated as CASSPQGAAGELFF.